This T cell receptor (beta chain) was profiled in a study of control samples from healthy donors and cancer patients. Germline CDR1 and CDR2: LNHDA and SQIVND (reference sequence). V lost 9 bases and J lost 10, with 13 bases in between. This CDR3 spans 11 amino acids. The data were produced by immunoSEQ multiplex PCR, yet TCRdb's version contains in-frame clones alone and is incomplete. The profile shows 150,000 or so clones, under 95% of them singletons. The rearrangement uses TRBV19 and TRBJ2-1; either TRBD1 or TRBD2 may fit D (5 bases each). Specimen: blood. The TCR was taken from a man aged 18 to 30 in good health. For the CDR3, the DNA is TGTGCCAGCCGAGGGACGTCAGAGCAGTTCTTC. It specifies CASRGTSEQFF. The entire variable domain, with the rest obtained from reference TRBV19 and TRBJ2-1, is as follows: DGGITQSPKYLFRKEGQNVTLSCEQNLNHDAMYWYRQDPGQGLRLIYYSQIVNDFQKGDIAEGYSVSREKKESFPLTVTSAQKNPTAFYLCASRGTSEQFFGPGTRLTVL.